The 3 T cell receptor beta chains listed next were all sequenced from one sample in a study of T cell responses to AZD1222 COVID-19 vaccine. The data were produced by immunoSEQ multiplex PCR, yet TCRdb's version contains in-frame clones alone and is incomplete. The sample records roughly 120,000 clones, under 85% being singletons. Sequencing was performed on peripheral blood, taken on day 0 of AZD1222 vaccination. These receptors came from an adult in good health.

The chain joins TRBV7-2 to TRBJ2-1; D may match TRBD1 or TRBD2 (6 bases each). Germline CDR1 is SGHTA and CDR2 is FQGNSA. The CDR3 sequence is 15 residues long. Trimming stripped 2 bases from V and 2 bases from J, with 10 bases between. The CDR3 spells CASSLMEGAYNEQFF. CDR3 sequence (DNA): TGTGCCAGCAGCTTAATGGAGGGGGCCTACAATGAGCAGTTCTTC. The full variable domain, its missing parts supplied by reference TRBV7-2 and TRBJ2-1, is GAGVSQSPSNKVTEKGKDVELRCDPISGHTALYWYRQSLGQGLEFLIYFQGNSAPDKSGLPSDRFSAERTGGSVSTLTIQRTQQEDSAVYLCASSLMEGAYNEQFFGPGTRLTVL.

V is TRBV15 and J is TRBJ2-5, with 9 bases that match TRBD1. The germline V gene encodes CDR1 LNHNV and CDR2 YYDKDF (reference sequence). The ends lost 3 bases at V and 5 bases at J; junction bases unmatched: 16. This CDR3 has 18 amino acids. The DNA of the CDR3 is TGTGCCACCAGCAGGAGAAGGGTGGACAGGGGAGGTAGGGAGACCCAGTACTTC. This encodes CATSRRRVDRGGRETQYF.

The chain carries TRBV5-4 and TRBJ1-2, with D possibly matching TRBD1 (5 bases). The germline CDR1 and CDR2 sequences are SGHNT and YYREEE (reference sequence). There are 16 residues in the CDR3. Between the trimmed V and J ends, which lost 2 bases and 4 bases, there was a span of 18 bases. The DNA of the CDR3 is TGTGCCAGCAGCTTAGGGGCGGGGAGCGAGGGCTATGGCTACACCTTC. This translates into CASSLGAGSEGYGYTF.